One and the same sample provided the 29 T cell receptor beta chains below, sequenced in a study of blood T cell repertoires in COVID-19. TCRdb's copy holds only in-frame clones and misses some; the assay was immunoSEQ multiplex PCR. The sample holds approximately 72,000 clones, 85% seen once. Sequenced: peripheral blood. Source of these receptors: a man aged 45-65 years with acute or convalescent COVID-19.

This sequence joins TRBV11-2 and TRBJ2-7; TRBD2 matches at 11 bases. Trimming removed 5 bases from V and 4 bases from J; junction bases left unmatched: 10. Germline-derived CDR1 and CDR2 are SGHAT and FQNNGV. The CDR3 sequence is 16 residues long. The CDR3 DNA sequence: TGTGCCAGCAGCCGCTCCGGGTCTAGCGGGGGGTACGAGCAGTACTTC. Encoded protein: CASSRSGSSGGYEQYF.

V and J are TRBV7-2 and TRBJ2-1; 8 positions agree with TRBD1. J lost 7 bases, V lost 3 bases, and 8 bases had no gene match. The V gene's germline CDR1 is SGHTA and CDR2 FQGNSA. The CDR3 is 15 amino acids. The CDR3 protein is CASSFDRGIENEQFF. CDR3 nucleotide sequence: TGTGCCAGCAGCTTCGACAGGGGAATTGAGAATGAGCAGTTCTTC.

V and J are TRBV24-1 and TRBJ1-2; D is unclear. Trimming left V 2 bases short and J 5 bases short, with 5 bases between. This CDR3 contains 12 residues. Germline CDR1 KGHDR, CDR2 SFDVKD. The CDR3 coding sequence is TGTGCCACCAGTGATTACGGTTATGGCTACACCTTC. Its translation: CATSDYGYGYTF.

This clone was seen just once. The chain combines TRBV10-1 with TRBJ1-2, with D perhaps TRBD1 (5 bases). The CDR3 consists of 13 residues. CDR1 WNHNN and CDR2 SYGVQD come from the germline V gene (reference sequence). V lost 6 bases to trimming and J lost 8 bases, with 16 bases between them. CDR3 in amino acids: CASSLTGMKGYTF. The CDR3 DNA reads TGCGCCAGCAGCCTAACAGGAATGAAGGGCTACACCTTC.

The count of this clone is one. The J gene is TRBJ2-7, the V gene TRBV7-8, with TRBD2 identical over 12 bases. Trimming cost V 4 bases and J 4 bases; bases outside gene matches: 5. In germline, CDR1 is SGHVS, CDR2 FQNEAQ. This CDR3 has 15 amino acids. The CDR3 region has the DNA TGTGCCAGCAGCTCAGGACTAGCGGGGCAATACGAGCAGTACGTC. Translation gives CASSSGLAGQYEQYV.

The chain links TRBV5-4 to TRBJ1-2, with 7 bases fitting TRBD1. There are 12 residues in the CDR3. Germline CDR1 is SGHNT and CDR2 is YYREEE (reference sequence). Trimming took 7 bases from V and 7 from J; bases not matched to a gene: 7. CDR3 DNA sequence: TGTGCCAGCCGAACCCAGGGGGGTGGCTACACCTTC. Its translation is CASRTQGGGYTF.

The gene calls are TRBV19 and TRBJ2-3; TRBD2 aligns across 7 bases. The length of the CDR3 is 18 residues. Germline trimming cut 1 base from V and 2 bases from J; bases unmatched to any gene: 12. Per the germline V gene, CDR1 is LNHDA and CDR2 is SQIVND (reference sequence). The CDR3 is CASSIADAASGATDTQYF. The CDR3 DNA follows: TGTGCCAGTAGTATAGCCGACGCGGCTAGCGGAGCCACAGATACGCAGTATTTT.

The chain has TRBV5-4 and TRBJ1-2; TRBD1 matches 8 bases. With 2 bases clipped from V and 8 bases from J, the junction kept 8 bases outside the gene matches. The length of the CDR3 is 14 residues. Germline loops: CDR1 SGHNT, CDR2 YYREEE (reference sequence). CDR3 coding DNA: TGTGCCAGCAGCTTACCCGGACAGGGACGGGGCTACACCTTC. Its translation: CASSLPGQGRGYTF. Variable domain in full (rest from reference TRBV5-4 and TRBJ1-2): ETGVTQSPTHLIKTRGQQVTLRCSSQSGHNTVSWYQQALGQGPQFIFQYYREEENGRGNFPPRFSGLQFPNYSSELNVNALELDDSALYLCASSLPGQGRGYTFGSGTRLTVV.

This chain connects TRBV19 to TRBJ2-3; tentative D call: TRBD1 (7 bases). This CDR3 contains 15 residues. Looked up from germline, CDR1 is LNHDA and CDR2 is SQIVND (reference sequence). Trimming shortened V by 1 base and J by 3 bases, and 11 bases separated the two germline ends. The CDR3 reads CASSIVQGTTDTQYF. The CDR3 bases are TGTGCCAGTAGTATAGTACAGGGGACTACAGATACGCAGTATTTT.

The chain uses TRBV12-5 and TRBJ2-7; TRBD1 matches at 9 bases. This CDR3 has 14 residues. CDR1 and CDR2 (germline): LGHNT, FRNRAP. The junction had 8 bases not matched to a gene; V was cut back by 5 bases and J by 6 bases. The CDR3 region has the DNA TGTGCTAGTGGTAAGAGACAGGGGGTGATCGAGCAGTACTTC. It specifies CASGKRQGVIEQYF. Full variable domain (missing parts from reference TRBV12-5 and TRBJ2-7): DARVTQTPRHKVTEMGQEVTMRCQPILGHNTVFWYRQTMMQGLELLAYFRNRAPLDDSGMPKDRFSAEMPDATLATLKIQPSEPRDSAVYFCASGKRQGVIEQYFGPGTRLTVT.

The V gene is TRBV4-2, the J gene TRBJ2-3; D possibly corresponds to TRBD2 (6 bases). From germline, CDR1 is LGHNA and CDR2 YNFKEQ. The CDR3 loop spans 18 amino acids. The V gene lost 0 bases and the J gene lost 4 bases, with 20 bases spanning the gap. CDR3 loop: CASSQDSRDSRRPDTQYF. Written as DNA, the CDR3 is TGTGCCAGCAGCCAAGATTCCCGGGACTCTCGGCGGCCAGATACGCAGTATTTT.

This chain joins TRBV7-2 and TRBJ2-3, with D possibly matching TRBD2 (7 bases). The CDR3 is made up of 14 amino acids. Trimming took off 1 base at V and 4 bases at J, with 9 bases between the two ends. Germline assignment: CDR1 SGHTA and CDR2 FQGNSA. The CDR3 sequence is CASSLGGGPDTQYF. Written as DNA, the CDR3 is TGTGCCAGCAGCTTAGGGGGGGGCCCAGATACGCAGTATTTT.

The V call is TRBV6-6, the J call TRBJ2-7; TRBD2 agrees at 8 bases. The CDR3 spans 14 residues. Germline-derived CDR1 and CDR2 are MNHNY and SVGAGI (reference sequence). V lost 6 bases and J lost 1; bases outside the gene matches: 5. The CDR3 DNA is TGTGCCAGCAGCCAGCGGGGGCCTTCCTACGAGCAGTACTTC. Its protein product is CASSQRGPSYEQYF.

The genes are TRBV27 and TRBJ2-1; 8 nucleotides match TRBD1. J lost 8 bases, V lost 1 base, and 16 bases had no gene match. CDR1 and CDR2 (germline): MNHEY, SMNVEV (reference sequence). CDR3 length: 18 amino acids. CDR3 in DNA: TGTGCCAGCAGTTTATATACCCCCTTCTCCAGGGGGCAGGATGAGCAGTTCTTC. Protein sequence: CASSLYTPFSRGQDEQFF.

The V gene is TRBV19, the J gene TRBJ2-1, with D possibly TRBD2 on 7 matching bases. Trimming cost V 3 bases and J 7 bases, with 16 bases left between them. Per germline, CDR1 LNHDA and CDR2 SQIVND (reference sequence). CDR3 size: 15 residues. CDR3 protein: CASSIGGARANEQFF. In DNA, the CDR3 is TGTGCCAGTAGTATTGGGGGGGCCCGCGCAAATGAGCAGTTCTTC.

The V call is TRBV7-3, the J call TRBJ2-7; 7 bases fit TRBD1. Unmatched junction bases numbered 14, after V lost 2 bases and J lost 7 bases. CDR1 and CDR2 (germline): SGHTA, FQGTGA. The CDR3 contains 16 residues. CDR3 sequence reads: CASSLVGGEGAREQYF. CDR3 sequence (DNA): TGTGCCAGCAGCTTAGTGGGTGGTGAGGGGGCGCGGGAGCAGTACTTC.

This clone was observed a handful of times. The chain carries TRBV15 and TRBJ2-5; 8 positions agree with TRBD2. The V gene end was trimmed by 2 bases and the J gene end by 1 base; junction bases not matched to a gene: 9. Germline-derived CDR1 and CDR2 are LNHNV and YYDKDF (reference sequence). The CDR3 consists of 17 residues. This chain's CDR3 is CATSRLAGNSIQETQYF. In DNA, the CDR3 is TGTGCCACCAGCAGATTAGCGGGGAACAGTATCCAAGAGACCCAGTACTTC.

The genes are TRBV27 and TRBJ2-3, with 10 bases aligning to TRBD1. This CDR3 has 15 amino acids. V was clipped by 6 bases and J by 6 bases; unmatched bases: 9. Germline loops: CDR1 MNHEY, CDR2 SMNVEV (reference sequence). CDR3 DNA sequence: TGTGCCAGCAGCCGAATCGGACAGGGGGGGGATACGCAGTATTTT. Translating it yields CASSRIGQGGDTQYF.

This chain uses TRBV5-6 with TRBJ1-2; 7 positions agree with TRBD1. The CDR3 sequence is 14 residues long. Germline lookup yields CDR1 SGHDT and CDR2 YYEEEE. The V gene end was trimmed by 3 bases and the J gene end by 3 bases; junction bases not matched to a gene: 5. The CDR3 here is CASSYFQGDYGYTF. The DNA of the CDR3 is TGTGCCAGCAGCTATTTTCAGGGGGACTATGGCTACACCTTC.

In DNA form, the CDR3 reads TGTGCCAGCTCTCCTGGACTAGCGGACAGCACAGATACGCAGTATTTT. Translation gives CASSPGLADSTDTQYF. The chain joins TRBV18 to TRBJ2-3; 10 bases align to TRBD2. The germline CDR1 and CDR2 sequences are KGHSH and LQKENI. This CDR3 has 16 amino acids. The V and J ends lost 6 bases and 0 bases, in that order; junction bases with no gene match: 6. Combining the CDR3 with reference TRBV18 and TRBJ2-3 gives the whole variable domain NAGVMQNPRHLVRRRGQEARLRCSPMKGHSHVYWYRQLPEEGLKFMVYLQKENIIDESGMPKERFSAEFPKEGPSILRIQQVVRGDSAAYFCASSPGLADSTDTQYFGPGTRLTVL.

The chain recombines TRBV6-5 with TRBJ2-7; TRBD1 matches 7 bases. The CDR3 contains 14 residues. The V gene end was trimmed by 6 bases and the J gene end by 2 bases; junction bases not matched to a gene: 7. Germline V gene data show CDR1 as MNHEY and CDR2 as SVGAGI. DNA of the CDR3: TGTGCCAGCAGCCGGGACAGCGAAGCCTACGAGCAGTACTTC. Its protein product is CASSRDSEAYEQYF.

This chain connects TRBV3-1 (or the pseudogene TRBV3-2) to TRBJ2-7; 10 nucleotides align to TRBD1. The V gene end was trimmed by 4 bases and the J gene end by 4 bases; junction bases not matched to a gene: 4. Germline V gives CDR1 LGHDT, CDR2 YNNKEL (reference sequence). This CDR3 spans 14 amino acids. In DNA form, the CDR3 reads TGTGCCAGCAGCCCAGGACAGGGGGGGTACGAGCAGTACTTC. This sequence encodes CASSPGQGGYEQYF.

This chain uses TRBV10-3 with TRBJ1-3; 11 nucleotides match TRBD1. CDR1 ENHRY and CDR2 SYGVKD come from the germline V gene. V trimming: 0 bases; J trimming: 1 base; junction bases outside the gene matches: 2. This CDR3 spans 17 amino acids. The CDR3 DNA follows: TGTGCCATCAGTGAGTCCGGGACAGGGGGATCTGGAAACACCATATATTTT. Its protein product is CAISESGTGGSGNTIYF.

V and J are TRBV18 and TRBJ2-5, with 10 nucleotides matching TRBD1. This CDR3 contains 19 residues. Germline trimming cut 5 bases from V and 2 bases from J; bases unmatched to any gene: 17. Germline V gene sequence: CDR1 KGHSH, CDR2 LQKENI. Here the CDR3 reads CASSLAPRGQGVSQETQYF. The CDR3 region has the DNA TGTGCCAGCTCATTAGCCCCCCGCGGACAGGGGGTTTCTCAAGAGACCCAGTACTTC. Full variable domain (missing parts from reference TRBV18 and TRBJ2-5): NAGVMQNPRHLVRRRGQEARLRCSPMKGHSHVYWYRQLPEEGLKFMVYLQKENIIDESGMPKERFSAEFPKEGPSILRIQQVVRGDSAAYFCASSLAPRGQGVSQETQYFGPGTRLLVL.

The CDR3 bases are TGTGCCAGCAGCCTCGGGCGGGGGGACGCAGATACGCAGTATTTT. This gives the protein CASSLGRGDADTQYF. The rearrangement links TRBV7-8 to TRBJ2-3; 8 nucleotides line up with TRBD2. V gave up 5 bases and J gave up 4 bases; unmatched junction bases: 8. Germline V CDR1 and CDR2: SGHVS, FQNEAQ. The CDR3 loop spans 15 amino acids.

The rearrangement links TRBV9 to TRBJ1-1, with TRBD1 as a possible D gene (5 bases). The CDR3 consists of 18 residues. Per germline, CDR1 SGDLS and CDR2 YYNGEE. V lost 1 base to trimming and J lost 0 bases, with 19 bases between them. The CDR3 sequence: CASSVSGGQGTLNTEAFF. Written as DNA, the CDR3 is TGTGCCAGCAGCGTATCGGGTGGGCAGGGTACTTTGAACACTGAAGCTTTCTTT.

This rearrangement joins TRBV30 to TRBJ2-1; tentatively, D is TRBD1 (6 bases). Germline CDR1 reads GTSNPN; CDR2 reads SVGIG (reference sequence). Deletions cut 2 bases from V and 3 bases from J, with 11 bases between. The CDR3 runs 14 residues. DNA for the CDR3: TGTGCCTGGAGTAAGGGGGTTGGCTACAATGAGCAGTTCTTC. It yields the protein CAWSKGVGYNEQFF.

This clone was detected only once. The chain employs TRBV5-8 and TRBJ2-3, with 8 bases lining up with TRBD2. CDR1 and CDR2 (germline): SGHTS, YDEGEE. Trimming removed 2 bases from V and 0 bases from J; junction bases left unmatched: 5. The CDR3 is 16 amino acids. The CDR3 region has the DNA TGTGCCAGCAGCTTTCGGGGGGGATTCAGCACAGATACGCAGTATTTT. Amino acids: CASSFRGGFSTDTQYF.

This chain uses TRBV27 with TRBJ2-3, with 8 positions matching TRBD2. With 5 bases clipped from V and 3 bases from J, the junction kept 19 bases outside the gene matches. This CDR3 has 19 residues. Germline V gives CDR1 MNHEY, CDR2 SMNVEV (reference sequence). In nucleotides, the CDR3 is TGTGCCAGCAGTAGAACCGCGGGGGGTCTCCAATGGGGTACAGATACGCAGTATTTT. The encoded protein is CASSRTAGGLQWGTDTQYF.